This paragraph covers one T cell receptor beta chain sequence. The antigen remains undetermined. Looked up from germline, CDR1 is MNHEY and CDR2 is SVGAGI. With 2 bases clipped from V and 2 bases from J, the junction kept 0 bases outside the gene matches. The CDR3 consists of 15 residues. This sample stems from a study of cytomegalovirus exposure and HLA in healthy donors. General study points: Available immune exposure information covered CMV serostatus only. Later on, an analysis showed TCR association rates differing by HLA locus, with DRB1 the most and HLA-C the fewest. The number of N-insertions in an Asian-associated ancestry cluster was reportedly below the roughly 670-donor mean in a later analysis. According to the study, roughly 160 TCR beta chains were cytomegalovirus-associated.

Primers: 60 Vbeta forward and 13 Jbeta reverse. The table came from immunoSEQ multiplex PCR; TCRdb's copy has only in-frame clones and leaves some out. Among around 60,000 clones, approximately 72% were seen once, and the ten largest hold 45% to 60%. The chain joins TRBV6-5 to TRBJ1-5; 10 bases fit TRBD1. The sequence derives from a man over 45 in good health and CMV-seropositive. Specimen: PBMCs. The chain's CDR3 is CASSYGTGGNQPQHF. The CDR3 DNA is TGTGCCAGCAGTTACGGGACAGGGGGCAATCAGCCCCAGCATTTT.